The 29 T cell receptor beta chains listed next were all sequenced from one sample in a study of T cell responses to AZD1222 COVID-19 vaccine. Using immunoSEQ multiplex PCR, the repertoire was profiled, and TCRdb retains in-frame clones only, with some absent. The repertoire has around 120,000 clones, approximately 85% of them found once; the top ten carry 1.5% to 2%. Sample: peripheral blood, taken on day 0 of AZD1222 vaccination. The receptors were gathered from an adult in good health.

J is TRBJ2-2 and V is TRBV12-3 or TRBV12-4; no clear D gene. V shed 7 bases and J shed 4 bases, with 7 bases lying between them. CDR3 length: 12 amino acids. CDR3 residues: CASNRVTGELFF. The CDR3 bases are TGTGCCAGCAATAGGGTCACCGGGGAGCTGTTTTTT.

The chain links TRBV25-1 to TRBJ2-2, with a possible D match to TRBD1 (5 bases). Germline assignment: CDR1 MGHDK and CDR2 SYGVNS. The V gene lost 4 bases and the J gene lost 3 bases, with 6 bases spanning the gap. CDR3 length: 13 residues. For the CDR3, the DNA is TGTGCCAGCAGTGTGACAGACACCGGGGAGCTGTTTTTT. This encodes CASSVTDTGELFF.

This clone was recorded at least ten times. This chain links TRBV7-3 with TRBJ1-5; D is uncertain. Germline CDR1 SGHTA, CDR2 FQGTGA. The CDR3 extends over 17 amino acids. Trimming stripped 2 bases from V and 2 bases from J, with 16 bases between. CDR3 amino acids: CASSLFHPIKRNQPQHF. CDR3 DNA: TGTGCCAGCAGCTTATTCCACCCAATAAAACGCAATCAGCCCCAGCATTTT. Filled out from reference TRBV7-3 and TRBJ1-5, the complete variable domain reads GAGVSQTPSNKVTEKGKYVELRCDPISGHTALYWYRQSLGQGPEFLIYFQGTGAADDSGLPNDRFFAVRPEGSVSTLKIQRTERGDSAVYLCASSLFHPIKRNQPQHFGDGTRLSIL.

The V call is TRBV5-4, the J call TRBJ1-6; D gene uncertain. V gave up 4 bases and J gave up 0 bases, with 8 bases separating them. Germline assignment: CDR1 SGHNT and CDR2 YYREEE (reference sequence). The CDR3 has 15 residues. In DNA form, the CDR3 reads TGTGCCAGCAGCCCACAAATCTCCTATAATTCACCCCTCCACTTT. As protein: CASSPQISYNSPLHF.

This clone was observed once. V and J are TRBV6-5 and TRBJ1-1; D perhaps matches TRBD1 (6 bases). CDR3 size: 14 residues. CDR1 is MNHEY and CDR2 is SVGAGI in the germline V gene. Trimming pared 10 bases from V and 4 bases from J, leaving 19 bases between. Written as DNA, the CDR3 is TGTGCCATCAAATCGGAAGCCAGGGGCACTGAAGCTTTCTTT. It codes for CAIKSEARGTEAFF.

The J gene is TRBJ1-5, the V gene TRBV5-6; D possibly corresponds to TRBD1 (5 bases). Trimming left V 2 bases short and J 0 bases short, with 18 bases between. CDR1 is SGHDT and CDR2 is YYEEEE in the germline V gene. This CDR3 region has 18 residues. The CDR3 sequence is CASSLGFQGLYSNQPQHF. Written as DNA, the CDR3 is TGTGCCAGCAGCTTAGGTTTTCAGGGCCTATATAGCAATCAGCCCCAGCATTTT.

V usage is TRBV2 and J usage is TRBJ1-2; tentatively, D is TRBD1 (6 bases). Per the germline V gene, CDR1 is SNHLY and CDR2 is FYNNEI. The V and J ends lost 8 bases and 5 bases respectively, with 21 bases between them. This CDR3 is 15 amino acids long. The CDR3 DNA reads as TGTGCCAGCCCCCACGGTGGGGGGCGACAGTATGGCTACACCTTC. As protein: CASPHGGGRQYGYTF.

The chain is built from TRBV6-6 and TRBJ1-2; D is possibly TRBD1 (5 bases). The germline CDR1 and CDR2 sequences are MNHNY and SVGAGI (reference sequence). The germline V and J ends were trimmed by 2 bases and 7 bases, with 8 bases remaining between them. The CDR3 has 12 residues. CDR3 coding DNA: TGTGCCAGCAGTTACACAGGCACTGGCTACACCTTC. It is translated as CASSYTGTGYTF.

V gene TRBV28 combines with J gene TRBJ2-7, with D tentatively TRBD1 (6 bases). Germline V gives CDR1 MDHEN, CDR2 SYDVKM. V was pared by 2 bases and J by 4 bases, with 12 bases between. CDR3 size: 14 residues. The DNA for the CDR3 is TGTGCCAGCAGTTTACAGGGGTATGGTTACGAGCAGTACTTC. Protein product: CASSLQGYGYEQYF.

V and J are TRBV7-3 and TRBJ1-3; D is unresolved. The CDR3 has 15 residues. Per the germline V gene, CDR1 is SGHTA and CDR2 is FQGTGA. V gave up 1 base and J gave up 7 bases, with 14 bases separating them. CDR3 sequence reads: CASSLMGDYRNTIYF. The CDR3 bases are TGTGCCAGCAGCTTAATGGGAGATTACCGCAACACCATATATTTT.

This clone was detected a few times. V is TRBV6-5 and J is TRBJ1-1; D not resolved. Germline assignment: CDR1 MNHEY and CDR2 SVGAGI. V lost 6 bases and J 1 base, leaving 12 bases between the germline ends. This CDR3 comprises 14 residues. In nucleotides, the CDR3 is TGTGCCAGCAGCTTTGGACGGGGGAACACTGAAGCTTTCTTT. The encoded protein is CASSFGRGNTEAFF.

The gene calls are TRBV11-3 and TRBJ2-2; the D gene could be TRBD1 or TRBD2 (5 bases each). V was shortened by 2 bases and J by 1 base, with 17 bases between the two germline ends. The CDR3 has 18 residues. Germline V lookup: CDR1 SGHNT, CDR2 YENEEA. CDR3 DNA: TGTGCCAGCAGCTTATACTATTGGGGGAACGAGAACACCGGGGAGCTGTTTTTT. It specifies CASSLYYWGNENTGELFF.

This chain links TRBV5-1 with TRBJ1-5; 9 bases are shared with TRBD1. After removal of 4 bases from V and 1 base from J, the junction contained 6 bases not matched to a gene. Germline V gene sequence: CDR1 SGHRS, CDR2 YFSETQ. The CDR3 has 16 residues. The CDR3 reads CASSQGQGGSNQPQHF. The CDR3 DNA reads TGCGCCAGCAGCCAGGGACAGGGCGGGAGCAATCAGCCCCAGCATTTT.

This clone was seen a few times. V usage is TRBV7-3 and J usage is TRBJ2-1, with D possibly matching TRBD2 (5 bases). Trimming cost V 5 bases and J 0 bases, with 8 bases left between them. The CDR3 contains 14 residues. The germline CDR1 and CDR2 sequences are SGHTA and FQGTGA. The DNA of the CDR3 is TGTGCCAGCAGCCGGGATGGCTCCTACAATGAGCAGTTCTTC. Its protein is CASSRDGSYNEQFF. Full variable domain (rest looked up from reference TRBV7-3 and TRBJ2-1): GAGVSQTPSNKVTEKGKYVELRCDPISGHTALYWYRQSLGQGPEFLIYFQGTGAADDSGLPNDRFFAVRPEGSVSTLKIQRTERGDSAVYLCASSRDGSYNEQFFGPGTRLTVL.

The genes are TRBV4-1 and TRBJ2-7; TRBD2 matches 8 bases. There are 17 residues in the CDR3. Trimming at V came to 4 bases and at J to 3 bases, leaving 14 bases not matched to a gene. Germline values: CDR1 MGHRA, CDR2 YSYEKL. This CDR3 is CASSPTSLSGDDYEQYF. In nucleotides, the CDR3 is TGCGCCAGCAGCCCGACCTCCCTTAGCGGGGACGACTACGAGCAGTACTTC.

The chain recombines TRBV18 with TRBJ1-4, with 8 positions matching TRBD1. CDR1 KGHSH and CDR2 LQKENI come from the germline V gene. The CDR3 is 15 residues long. The V and J ends lost 5 bases and 5 bases, in that order; junction bases with no gene match: 7. CDR3 in DNA: TGTGCCAGCTCAAGGTCGGGACAGGAAAATGAAAAACTGTTTTTT. Translation gives CASSRSGQENEKLFF.

This chain uses TRBV2 with TRBJ2-2, with D perhaps TRBD1 (5 bases). The CDR3 has 16 residues. V shed 1 base and J shed 2 bases, with 11 bases lying between them. Germline-derived CDR1 and CDR2 are SNHLY and FYNNEI. The CDR3 sequence is CASSEGGHLNTGELFF. CDR3 DNA: TGTGCCAGCAGTGAAGGCGGACACCTTAACACCGGGGAGCTGTTTTTT.

V is TRBV19 and J is TRBJ1-4; D ambiguous. The CDR3 has 15 residues. Trimming pared 4 bases from V and 0 bases from J, leaving 9 bases between. The germline V gene encodes CDR1 LNHDA and CDR2 SQIVND (reference sequence). For the CDR3, the DNA is TGTGCCAGTAGTAACCGGGCTTCAACTAATGAAAAACTGTTTTTT. This codes for CASSNRASTNEKLFF. Full variable domain (remainder filled in from reference TRBV19 and TRBJ1-4): DGGITQSPKYLFRKEGQNVTLSCEQNLNHDAMYWYRQDPGQGLRLIYYSQIVNDFQKGDIAEGYSVSREKKESFPLTVTSAQKNPTAFYLCASSNRASTNEKLFFGSGTQLSVL.

The gene calls are TRBV6-6 and TRBJ1-5; possibly TRBD1 for D (6 bases). CDR3 length: 17 residues. Germline loops: CDR1 MNHNY, CDR2 SVGAGI (reference sequence). Trimming stripped 5 bases from V and 2 bases from J, with 19 bases between. In DNA, the CDR3 is TGTGCCAGCAGTCAGGGGAGGTCCGGGGTGGGCAATCAGCCCCAGCATTTT. It is translated as CASSQGRSGVGNQPQHF.

The chain employs TRBV18 and TRBJ2-7, with D perhaps given as TRBD1 or TRBD2 (7 bases each). The V and J ends lost 3 bases and 5 bases respectively, with 23 bases between them. CDR1 is KGHSH and CDR2 is LQKENI in the germline V gene. The CDR3 extends over 17 amino acids. CDR3 region: CASSPNPRGGARDEQYF. The CDR3 DNA reads TGTGCCAGCTCACCGAACCCCAGGGGGGGCGCACGGGACGAGCAGTACTTC.

This clone was seen only a few times. CDR3 sequence: CASSPGTSGRIPGELFF. CDR3 DNA sequence: TGTGCCAGCAGCCCCGGGACTAGCGGGAGGATACCCGGGGAGCTGTTTTTT. V is TRBV5-4 and J is TRBJ2-2, with TRBD2 identical over 15 bases. The CDR3 extends over 17 amino acids. Germline loops: CDR1 SGHNT, CDR2 YYREEE (reference sequence). J lost 6 bases, V lost 4 bases, and 7 bases had no gene match.

This clone was recorded once. The CDR3 DNA sequence: TGTGCCTGGAGTCCCTGGACCTCTGGGAATGAGCAGTTCTTC. This sequence encodes CAWSPWTSGNEQFF. This chain joins TRBV30 and TRBJ2-1; no clear D gene. Germline V gene sequence: CDR1 GTSNPN, CDR2 SVGIG (reference sequence). Trimming cost V 2 bases and J 7 bases, with 15 bases left between them. CDR3 length equals 14 residues.

The table lists this clone with a few counts. V gene TRBV30 combines with J gene TRBJ1-1; the D is unclear. The CDR3 spans 14 residues. Trimming removed 0 bases from V and 1 base from J, with 9 bases in between. Germline CDR1 is GTSNPN and CDR2 is SVGIG (reference sequence). CDR3 DNA: TGTGCCTGGAGTGTATGGGGAGGGAACACTGAAGCTTTCTTT. It is translated as CAWSVWGGNTEAFF.

This chain joins TRBV18 and TRBJ2-7; the D is unclear. V lost 3 bases and J 7 bases, leaving 7 bases between the germline ends. CDR1 is KGHSH and CDR2 is LQKENI in the germline V gene. This CDR3 is built from 11 residues. CDR3 coding DNA: TGTGCCAGCTCACCTAGCTGGGAGCAGTACTTC. This sequence encodes CASSPSWEQYF.

This clone was picked up one time. V gene TRBV11-3 combines with J gene TRBJ1-1; the D is unclear. The CDR3 spans 16 residues. V lost 1 base and J 1 base, leaving 13 bases between the germline ends. Germline V CDR1 and CDR2: SGHNT, YENEEA. The CDR3 sequence: CASSLASWAENTEAFF. The CDR3 bases are TGTGCCAGCAGCTTAGCGTCGTGGGCGGAGAACACTGAAGCTTTCTTT. Drawing the rest from reference TRBV11-3 and TRBJ1-1, the complete variable domain is EAGVVQSPRYKIIEKKQPVAFWCNPISGHNTLYWYLQNLGQGPELLIRYENEEAVDDSQLPKDRFSAERLKGVDSTLKIQPAELGDSAVYLCASSLASWAENTEAFFGQGTRLTVV.

V usage is TRBV24-1 and J usage is TRBJ1-2; a possible D gene is TRBD1 (5 bases). Trimming took 5 bases from V and 0 from J, leaving 9 bases between them. This CDR3 has 14 amino acids. Germline CDR1 KGHDR, CDR2 SFDVKD. CDR3 sequence: CATSGGSTNYGYTF. CDR3 bases: TGTGCCACCAGTGGGGGGTCGACTAACTATGGCTACACCTTC.

The table lists this clone with a count of one. The chain recombines TRBV3-1 (or the pseudogene TRBV3-2) with TRBJ1-2; perhaps TRBD1 as D (5 bases). CDR1 is LGHDT and CDR2 is YNNKEL in the germline V gene (reference sequence). V lost 7 bases and J 4 bases, leaving 10 bases between the germline ends. CDR3 length equals 12 residues. For the CDR3, the DNA is TGTGCCAGCAAGGGCAGGGTCTATGGCTACACCTTC. This encodes CASKGRVYGYTF.

The rearrangement links TRBV27 to TRBJ1-5; TRBD1 matches at 10 bases. Germline V gene sequence: CDR1 MNHEY, CDR2 SMNVEV (reference sequence). The V and J ends lost 9 bases and 3 bases, in that order; junction bases with no gene match: 5. This CDR3 has 14 amino acids. CDR3 nucleotides: TGTGCCAGTAAGACAGGGGGCTCCAATCAGCCCCAGCATTTT. This gives the protein CASKTGGSNQPQHF.

This chain links TRBV6-2 or TRBV6-3 with TRBJ1-2; 10 positions agree with TRBD1. The trim removed 5 bases at V and 2 bases at J, leaving 5 bases unmatched. The CDR3 consists of 15 residues. Germline V gene data show CDR1 as MNHEY and CDR2 as SVGEGT. The CDR3 nucleotides are TGTGCCAGCAGTAGCCCGGACAGGGGGAACTATGGCTACACCTTC. Its protein is CASSSPDRGNYGYTF.